A selection of T cell receptor beta chains follows, all from one sample in a study of beta chain features in type 1 diabetes. This table comes from immunoSEQ multiplex PCR, and its TCRdb copy is limited to in-frame clones, with some not included. Of about 410,000 clones in the sample, 11% to 15% were seen once. What was sequenced was naive CD4+ T cells from blood. The receptors stem from a man aged 30 to 39 in good health. CDR3s include the opening cysteine and the closing phenylalanine or tryptophan. The D gene is left open where the match is weak. Clone size appears in some rows only: once, few, many, or a class for an expanded clone.

TRBV19	TRBJ2-4	few	-	TGTGCCAGTAGTCACAGGGTCAATCAGTACTTC	CASSHRVNQYF
TRBV4-3	TRBJ1-1	-	TRBD1	TGCGCCAGCAGCCAAGGCCCAGGGGGCCTTCGGACTGAAGCTTTCTTT	CASSQGPGGLRTEAFF
TRBV11-2	TRBJ1-1	few	-	TGTGCCAGCAGCTTCGGAGCCTGGGGGGCAGGGAACACTGAAGCTTTCTTT	CASSFGAWGAGNTEAFF
TRBV18	TRBJ1-1	-	TRBD1	TGTGCCAGCTCACCACCCCCCCACAGGGGTGAAGCTTTCTTT	CASSPPPHRGEAFF
TRBV4-1	TRBJ2-7	-	-	TGCGCCAGCAGCCAAGAAGGGGTGGGTCAACAGTACTTC	CASSQEGVGQQYF
TRBV6-1	TRBJ2-3	few	-	TGTGCCAGCAGTGAAGGTCCTGGACCCACAGATACGCAGTATTTT	CASSEGPGPTDTQYF
TRBV9	TRBJ1-2	-	-	TGTGCCAGCAGCACCCCAGGGGTACATGGCTACACCTTC	CASSTPGVHGYTF
TRBV14	TRBJ2-5	few	TRBD2	TGTGCCAGCAGCCAAGTTCGGCTAGCGGGGGCCCGGGAGACCCAGTACTTC	CASSQVRLAGARETQYF
TRBV13	TRBJ2-1	few	-	TGTGCCAGCTCGCGTCGCGGAGCGTCGTACAATGAGCAGTTCTTC	CASSRRGASYNEQFF
TRBV30	TRBJ2-3	few	-	TGTGCCTGGAGGTTGTCAGGAGTCACAGATACGCAGTATTTT	CAWRLSGVTDTQYF
TRBV10-3	TRBJ2-7	few	TRBD1	TGTGCCATCGCCGGGACAGCAGGCCACGAGCAGTACTTC	CAIAGTAGHEQYF
TRBV14	TRBJ1-1	-	-	TGTGCCAGCAGCTTTTACTCCGGGACGAACACTGAAGCTTTCTTT	CASSFYSGTNTEAFF
TRBV6-5	TRBJ2-6	few	-	TGTGCCAGCAGCAGACAGGTCTCTGGGGCCAACGTCCTGACTTTC	CASSRQVSGANVLTF
TRBV23-1	TRBJ2-1	-	-	TGCGCCAGCCCACAGGGCAGGGGCCATGAGCAGTTCTTC	CASPQGRGHEQFF
TRBV7-3	TRBJ2-1	-	-	TGTGCCAGCAGCTTAAGCTCTTCCCGGGGGTATGAGCAGTTCTTC	CASSLSSSRGYEQFF